The 27 T cell receptor beta chains presented below share a single source sample, sequenced in a study of blood T cells in healthy people across ages. For the second PCR, which ran for about 6 to 11 cycles, a sample-barcoded 5' primer and a J-beta primer mix were used. One entry per CDR3 protein results from TCRdb running MiXCR on the 5' RACE reads. Of hundreds of thousands of distinct CDR3 sequences listed, approximately 31% are singletons. Sequencing input: blood. The receptor source for this set is a woman older than 75 in good health.

The V call is TRBV28, the J call TRBJ1-2, with D hard to call. Per the germline V gene, CDR1 is MDHEN and CDR2 is SYDVKM. The CDR3 loop spans 13 amino acids. The V end was cut by 5 bases, the J end by 7 bases, with 14 bases between. CDR3 sequence: CASSPQMTAGYTF. CDR3 bases: TGTGCCAGCAGTCCCCAGATGACCGCTGGCTACACCTTC.

This clonotype was recorded at least ten times. The chain links TRBV6-5 to TRBJ2-5; a possible D gene is TRBD1 (6 bases). V was trimmed by 5 bases and J by 4 bases, leaving 8 bases between them. Germline loops: CDR1 MNHEY, CDR2 SVGAGI. The CDR3 extends over 12 amino acids. CDR3 in amino acids: CASSTGTETQYF. For the CDR3, the DNA is TGTGCCAGCAGTACAGGGACAGAGACCCAGTACTTC.

With respect to this clonotype: Compared with germline, one end of the junction differs, possibly owing to a read error. This chain links TRBV9 with TRBJ1-2, with D uncertain. Germline CDR1 reads SGDLS; CDR2 reads YYNGEE. CDR3 length: 13 amino acids. The chain's CDR3 is CANSPVQEGGYTF. CDR3 nucleotides: TGTGCCAACAGCCCGGTCCAGGAGGGAGGCTACACCTTC.

This clonotype was recorded many times. The chain joins TRBV2 to TRBJ2-1, with 7 nucleotides matching TRBD1. Germline CDR1 and CDR2: SNHLY and FYNNEI. The CDR3 runs to 17 residues. Trimming removed 1 base from V and 2 bases from J; junction bases left unmatched: 8. The CDR3 DNA is TGTGCCAGCAGTGAAGGGGACAGCCGTGTACCCTACAATGAGCAGTTCTTC. Translation gives CASSEGDSRVPYNEQFF.

This rearrangement joins TRBV5-1 to TRBJ2-5; 9 nucleotides line up with TRBD1. After removal of 4 bases from V and 0 bases from J, the junction contained 7 bases not matched to a gene. CDR1 and CDR2 from the germline V gene are SGHRS and YFSETQ. The length of the CDR3 is 16 residues. DNA of the CDR3: TGCGCCAGCAGCCCTTTGGACAGGGGTAACCAAGAGACCCAGTACTTC. Translation gives CASSPLDRGNQETQYF.

Turning to this clonotype: Mismatch with germline at one junction end may stem from a read error. This chain joins TRBV25-1 and TRBJ1-4, with TRBD1 as a possible D gene (5 bases). The germline V gene encodes CDR1 MGHDK and CDR2 SYGVNS. This CDR3 contains 16 residues. The CDR3 DNA is TGTGCCAGCAGTGAATATCGGGGGACGTCGCATGAAAAACGGTTTTTT. This encodes CASSEYRGTSHEKRFF.

At least ten counts were recorded for this clonotype. This chain links TRBV20-1 with TRBJ1-2; the match to TRBD1 covers 10 bases. The germline V gene has CDR1 DFQATT and CDR2 SNEGSKA (reference sequence). The trim removed 6 bases at V and 7 bases at J, leaving 11 bases unmatched. The CDR3 is made up of 14 amino acids. The CDR3 reads CSARDRGILSGYTF. The DNA of the CDR3 is TGCAGTGCAAGGGACAGGGGCATTTTGAGTGGCTACACCTTC.

The table lists this clonotype with many counts. The chain couples TRBV6-5 to TRBJ2-5; 9 bases align to TRBD2. The CDR3 spans 16 residues. Germline V gene sequence: CDR1 MNHEY, CDR2 SVGAGI. Germline trimming cut 4 bases from V and 5 bases from J; bases unmatched to any gene: 11. The CDR3 region is CASSFTGGGARETQYF. CDR3 coding DNA: TGTGCCAGCAGTTTCACGGGCGGGGGGGCCCGGGAGACCCAGTACTTC.

This clonotype appeared once. Possible read error: a much larger clone is one base away. The chain recombines TRBV11-2 with TRBJ2-1; 9 nucleotides match TRBD2. The CDR3 length is 18 residues. Germline CDR1 is SGHAT and CDR2 is FQNNGV. After removal of 3 bases from V and 2 bases from J, the junction contained 11 bases not matched to a gene. The DNA of the CDR3 is TGTGCCAGCAGCTTGGTGGGCGGGGGCGGGGGGGCCTACAATGAGCAGTTCTTC. It specifies CASSLVGGGGGAYNEQFF.

In its sample, this clonotype was seen once. One end of the junction fails to match germline, which may point to a read error. V and J are TRBV6-6 and TRBJ2-5; tentatively, D is TRBD1 (6 bases). CDR3 length equals 17 residues. Per the germline V gene, CDR1 is MNHNY and CDR2 is SVGAGI (reference sequence). This chain's CDR3 is CASSYSSRGSCQGTQYF. CDR3 coding DNA: TGTGCCAGCAGTTACTCGTCCAGGGGCTCCTGCCAAGGGACCCAGTACTTC.

This clonotype came up many times. The CDR3 DNA sequence: TGTGCCAGCAGCTTAGAAGGGGCCGGCCGCTACGAGCAGTACTTC. Protein sequence: CASSLEGAGRYEQYF. The chain uses TRBV11-2 and TRBJ2-7; possibly TRBD1 for D (5 bases). The CDR3 contains 15 residues. The germline gives CDR1 SGHAT, CDR2 FQNNGV. V dropped 0 bases and J dropped 3 bases, with 12 bases sitting between them.

This sequence joins TRBV5-1 and TRBJ2-7; no definite D call. Germline loops: CDR1 SGHRS, CDR2 YFSETQ. The V end lost 0 bases, the J end lost 3 bases, and 13 bases lay between the germline ends. The CDR3 is 15 amino acids. The CDR3 sequence: CASSLAASLSYEQYF. The CDR3 DNA follows: TGCGCCAGCAGCTTGGCGGCGAGTTTAAGCTACGAGCAGTACTTC.

This clonotype was observed a few times. V gene TRBV6-5 combines with J gene TRBJ1-1; 8 nucleotides line up with TRBD1. Trimming took 5 bases from V and 1 from J; bases not matched to a gene: 6. CDR3 length equals 15 residues. The germline CDR1 and CDR2 sequences are MNHEY and SVGAGI. The DNA for the CDR3 is TGTGCCAGCAGTGATCAGGGGGCGAAGAACACTGAAGCTTTCTTT. Translated: CASSDQGAKNTEAFF.

This clonotype was detected only a few times. The chain combines TRBV5-1 with TRBJ2-1; D remains unclear. CDR3 length equals 15 residues. In germline, CDR1 is SGHRS, CDR2 YFSETQ. V lost 3 bases, J lost 6 bases, and 16 bases lay in between. The CDR3 DNA is TGCGCCAGCAGCTATCGCCCGCTTGAGTCCAATGAGCAGTTCTTC. Residues: CASSYRPLESNEQFF.

The table lists this clonotype with a few counts. This chain uses TRBV6-1 with TRBJ1-1; TRBD1 agrees at 7 bases. Germline V lookup: CDR1 MNHNS, CDR2 SASEGT. The CDR3 runs 16 residues. The junction had 9 bases not matched to a gene; V was cut back by 0 bases and J by 5 bases. This CDR3 is CASSEAAGGFGTEAFF. The CDR3 DNA follows: TGTGCCAGCAGTGAAGCGGCAGGGGGGTTTGGTACTGAAGCTTTCTTT.

The CDR3 sequence: CASSYSYASGSYEQYF. The CDR3 region has the DNA TGTGCCAGCAGTTACTCGTACGCTTCAGGGTCCTACGAGCAGTACTTC. This chain uses TRBV6-2 or TRBV6-3 with TRBJ2-5; D perhaps matches TRBD1 (5 bases). The DNA end lines up better with TRBJ2-7; the J call may be wrong. Germline lookup yields CDR1 MNHEY and CDR2 SVGEGT. The CDR3 runs to 16 residues.

In this sample, this clonotype turned up many times. This chain joins TRBV20-1 and TRBJ2-5; TRBD1 aligns across 8 bases. Looked up from germline, CDR1 is DFQATT and CDR2 is SNEGSKA (reference sequence). Trimming at V came to 5 bases and at J to 3 bases, leaving 8 bases not matched to a gene. CDR3 size: 14 residues. CDR3 sequence: CSAHSRGREETQYF. The CDR3 bases are TGCAGTGCTCACTCCAGGGGGCGGGAAGAGACCCAGTACTTC.

Many counts were recorded for this clonotype. The chain joins TRBV4-2 to TRBJ1-1; D gene uncertain. CDR3 length: 16 residues. Trimming removed 0 bases from V and 4 bases from J, with 15 bases in between. Per the germline V gene, CDR1 is LGHNA and CDR2 is YNFKEQ. CDR3 in DNA: TGTGCCAGCAGCCAAGATAGTGGGCGTTTAACCACTGAAGCTTTCTTT. Protein: CASSQDSGRLTTEAFF.

A word on this clonotype: A single base separates this from a much larger clone, so it may be a read error. CDR3 nucleotide sequence: TGTGCCAGCAGCTTCGACAGGACCAATGAGCAGTACTTC. This codes for CASSFDRTNEQYF. The gene calls are TRBV5-6 and TRBJ2-5; tentative D call: TRBD1 (6 bases). Germline CDR1 and CDR2: SGHDT and YYEEEE. V lost 2 bases to trimming and J lost 11 bases, with 16 bases between them. The CDR3 consists of 13 residues.

This sequence joins TRBV7-3 and TRBJ1-1, with 7 bases fitting TRBD1. Germline CDR1 and CDR2: SGHTA and FQGTGA. V dropped 6 bases and J dropped 4; count of bases not matched to a gene: 8. The CDR3 runs 14 residues. Written as DNA, the CDR3 is TGTGCCAGCAGACCGGACAGGTTGGCCACTGAAGCTTTCTTT. It is translated as CASRPDRLATEAFF.

This clonotype has ten or more counts. The V call is TRBV5-1, the J call TRBJ2-1, with D perhaps matching TRBD2 (6 bases). This CDR3 has 16 residues. Between the trimmed V and J ends, which lost 2 bases and 4 bases, there was a span of 16 bases. The germline V gene encodes CDR1 SGHRS and CDR2 YFSETQ. DNA for the CDR3: TGCGCCAGCAGCTTTGGGGGGAATATTCATTACAATGAGCAGTTCTTC. Translation: CASSFGGNIHYNEQFF.

This clonotype occurred a few times. The rearrangement links TRBV27 to TRBJ2-6, with D unresolved. This CDR3 contains 19 residues. The V gene's germline CDR1 is MNHEY and CDR2 SMNVEV (reference sequence). Trimming took 6 bases from V and 2 from J, leaving 23 bases between them. In nucleotides, the CDR3 is TGTGCCAGCAGCCCTTATACCTCAGAAGTCAACGCTGGGGCCAACGTCCTGACTTTC. Amino acids: CASSPYTSEVNAGANVLTF.

For this clonotype: A clone one base away is much larger, so this may be a read error. The chain joins TRBV4-3 to TRBJ1-2; 9 bases match TRBD1. The CDR3 sequence is 15 residues long. Trimming at V came to 4 bases and at J to 6 bases, leaving 9 bases not matched to a gene. CDR1 and CDR2 from the germline V gene are LGHNA and YSLEER. The CDR3 sequence: CASSLNPWTGDGYTF. The DNA for the CDR3 is TGCGCCAGCAGCCTTAACCCCTGGACAGGGGATGGCTACACCTTC.

The chain has TRBV20-1 and TRBJ2-7; 8 bases line up with TRBD2. CDR1 is DFQATT, CDR2 SNEGSKA, per germline (reference sequence). The trim removed 3 bases at V and 4 bases at J, leaving 11 bases unmatched. The CDR3 is 15 residues long. The CDR3 region is CSARSPSGRAYEQYF. CDR3 nucleotide sequence: TGCAGTGCTAGGAGCCCAAGCGGGAGAGCTTACGAGCAGTACTTC.

This clonotype appeared a few times. This may be a read error: a much more frequent sequence differs by one nucleotide. This sequence joins TRBV12-3 or TRBV12-4 and TRBJ1-6, with D unclear. The CDR3 loop spans 14 amino acids. Trimming shortened V by 1 base and J by 6 bases, and 7 bases separated the two germline ends. DNA of the CDR3: TGTGCCAGCAGTTTAGAATTGGGTAATTCACCCCTCCACTTT. It translates to CASSLELGNSPLHF.

This clonotype was picked up a small number of times. A read error may be the cause here, since a much bigger clone is one base away. The chain is built from TRBV28 and TRBJ2-5; the D gene could be TRBD1 or TRBD2 (7 bases each). The J call is doubtful: the DNA matches TRBJ2-7 better. This CDR3 comprises 16 residues. Per the germline V gene, CDR1 is MDHEN and CDR2 is SYDVKM. The CDR3 coding sequence is TGTGCCAGCAGTTCCAGAGGGAGGGGGCCCTGCTACGAGCAGTACTTC. It translates to CASSSRGRGPCYEQYF.

In its sample, this clonotype was seen many times. The chain carries TRBV6-5 and TRBJ1-6; D is uncertain. The CDR3 contains 15 residues. V lost 2 bases, J lost 0 bases, and 5 bases lay in between. The germline CDR1 and CDR2 sequences are MNHEY and SVGAGI. The CDR3: CASSYASSYNSPLHF. The CDR3 DNA reads TGTGCCAGCAGTTACGCAAGCTCCTATAATTCACCCCTCCACTTT.